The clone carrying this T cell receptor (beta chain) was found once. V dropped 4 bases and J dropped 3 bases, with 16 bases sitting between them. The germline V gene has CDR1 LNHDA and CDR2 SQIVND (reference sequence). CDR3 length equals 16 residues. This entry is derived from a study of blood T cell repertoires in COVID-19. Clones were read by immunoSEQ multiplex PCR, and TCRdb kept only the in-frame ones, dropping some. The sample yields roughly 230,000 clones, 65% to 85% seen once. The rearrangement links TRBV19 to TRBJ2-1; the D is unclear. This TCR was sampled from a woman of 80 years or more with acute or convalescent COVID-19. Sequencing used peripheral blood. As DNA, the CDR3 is TGTGCCAGTAGTACACCCCCCAGAGGCTACTACAATGAGCAGTTCTTC. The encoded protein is CASSTPPRGYYNEQFF.